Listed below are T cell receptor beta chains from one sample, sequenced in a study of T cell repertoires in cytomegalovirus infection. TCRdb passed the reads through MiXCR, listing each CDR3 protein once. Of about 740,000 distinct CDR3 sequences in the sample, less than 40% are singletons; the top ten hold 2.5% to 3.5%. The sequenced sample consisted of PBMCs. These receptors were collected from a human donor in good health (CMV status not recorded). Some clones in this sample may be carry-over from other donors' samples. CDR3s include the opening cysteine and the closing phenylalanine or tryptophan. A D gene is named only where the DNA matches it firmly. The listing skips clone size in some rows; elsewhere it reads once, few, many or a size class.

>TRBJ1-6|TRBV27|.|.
TGTGCCAGCAGGCCTATTTTCACCCCGGAGCAAACCTATAATTCACCCCTCCACTTT
CASRPIFTPEQTYNSPLHF
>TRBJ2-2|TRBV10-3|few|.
TGTGCCACCACCTCCGCGGGGCCGAACACCGGGGAGCTGTTTTTT
CATTSAGPNTGELFF
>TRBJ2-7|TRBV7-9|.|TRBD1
TGTGCCAGCAGCCACCGGGACAGGGTATCCGAGCAGTACTTC
CASSHRDRVSEQYF
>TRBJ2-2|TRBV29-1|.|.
TGCAGCGTTGAAGATCCCCGGCAGCGCGTGTCCACCGGGGAGCTGTTTTTT
CSVEDPRQRVSTGELFF
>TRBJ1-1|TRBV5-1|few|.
TGCGCCAGCAGCTTAGACCCTGGCGGGAAAGCTTTCTTT
CASSLDPGGKAFF
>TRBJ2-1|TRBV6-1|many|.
TGTGCCAGCAGTGAAAGAGACAGACCAGTGGCTATATACAATGAGCAGTTCTTC
CASSERDRPVAIYNEQFF
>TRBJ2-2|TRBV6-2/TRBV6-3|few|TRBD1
TGTGCCAGCAGTTATGGGACAGGGGGAACCGGGGAGCTGTTTTTT
CASSYGTGGTGELFF
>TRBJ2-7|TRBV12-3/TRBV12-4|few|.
TGTGCCAGCAGTTTAGGCCGGGGAGTAACCTACGAGCAGTACTTC
CASSLGRGVTYEQYF
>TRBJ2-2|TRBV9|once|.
TGTGCCAGCGGCAGGGCTGGGGAGCTGTTTTTT
CASGRAGELFF
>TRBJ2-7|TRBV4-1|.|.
TGCGCCAGCAGCCATCCCTCGCACGAGCAGTACTTC
CASSHPSHEQYF
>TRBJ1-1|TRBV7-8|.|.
TGTGCCAGCAGCTCCTTTGAGGGGGACACTGAAGCTTTCTTT
CASSSFEGDTEAFF
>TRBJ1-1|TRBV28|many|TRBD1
TGTGCCAGCAGTTTGACAGGGCCCTACACTGAAGCTTTCTTT
CASSLTGPYTEAFF
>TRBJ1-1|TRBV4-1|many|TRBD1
TGCGCCAGCAGCCAAGACGAGGGACAGGGTGGGACTGAAGCTTTCTTT
CASSQDEGQGGTEAFF
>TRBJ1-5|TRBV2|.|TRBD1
TGTGCCAGCAGAGAAACAGGGGGCTCGGCCCTTATTTTT
CASRETGGSALIF
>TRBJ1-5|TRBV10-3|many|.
TGTGCCACCCGCGCGGGGAGCAATCAGCCCCAGCATTTT
CATRAGSNQPQHF
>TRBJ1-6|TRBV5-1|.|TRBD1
TGCGCCAGCAGCTTAAGCCTCGGGACAGGAAATTCACCCCTCCACTTT
CASSLSLGTGNSPLHF
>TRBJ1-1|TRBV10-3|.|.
TGTGCCATCAGTGAGATGGCGGGGATCGGAGCTTTCTTT
CAISEMAGIGAFF